Shown below are 15 T cell receptor beta chains from a single sample sequenced in a study of T cell clonality in common variable immunodeficiency. Overall study findings and caveats: In common variable immunodeficiency, TCR beta chains reportedly carried fewer deletions and N-nucleotide insertions.

TCRdb keeps only in-frame clones here, not all; method: immunoSEQ multiplex PCR. This sample has over 30,000 clones, each found more than once. No antigens are known for them. Sequencing was performed on peripheral blood mononuclear cells. The receptors shown here come from a human donor with common variable immunodeficiency.

There are many counts of this clone. The read is 3 residues too short to cover the CDR3 end, so that end is filled in from the germline J gene. The chain joins TRBV18 to TRBJ2-4; maybe TRBD1 (7 bases). V gave up 9 bases and J gave up 4 bases, with 16 bases separating them. Germline-derived CDR1 and CDR2 are KGHSH and LQKENI. The length of the CDR3 is 14 residues. The CDR3 DNA, read in part, is TGTGCCAGTTCCGGAGGGGGACAGAAAAACATT. This encodes CASSGGGQKNI. The complete CDR3 sequence is CASSGGGQKNIQYF.

On this clone itself: The CDR3 end falls 3 residues outside the read, so it is completed with the germline J gene. The genes are TRBV7-9 and TRBJ1-4; 10 positions agree with TRBD1. This CDR3 comprises 15 residues. J was trimmed by 7 bases and V by 3 bases; bases with no gene match: 5. The germline V gene encodes CDR1 SEHNR and CDR2 FQNEAQ (reference sequence). The CDR3 loop reads CASSFPGQGSEKLFF. CDR3 bases read: TGTGCCAGCAGCTTTCCGGGACAGGGGAGTGAAAAA.

This clone was observed a handful of times. The CDR3 extends 3 residues past the end of the read, so its final part is completed from the germline J gene. The chain combines TRBV18 with TRBJ2-7; 9 nucleotides line up with TRBD1. Trimming took 6 bases from V and 1 from J; bases not matched to a gene: 10. The CDR3 is 16 residues long. In germline, CDR1 is KGHSH, CDR2 LQKENI. CDR3 DNA (partial): TGTGCCAGCTCGCCTTCCCGGGGACAGGGTTCCTACGAG. Protein product: CASSPSRGQGSYE. The whole CDR3 is CASSPSRGQGSYEQYF.

This clone was detected many times. The read finishes 3 residues shy of the CDR3 end, and the germline J gene is used to complete it. The J gene is TRBJ2-7, the V gene TRBV6-1; TRBD2 agrees at 9 bases. Germline V CDR1 and CDR2: MNHNS, SASEGT. J gave up 0 bases and V 2 bases, and 2 bases lay outside the gene matches. The CDR3 has 15 residues. The covered CDR3 bases are TGTGCCAGCAGTGAACTAGCGGGGAGCTCCTACGAG. Its protein product is CASSELAGSSYE. Given in full, the CDR3 is CASSELAGSSYEQYF.

CDR3 sequence reads: CASSEGQSNNQPQHF. The sequenced part of the CDR3 DNA is TGTGCCAGCAGTGAGGGACAGAGTAACAATCAGCCC. The rearrangement uses TRBV6-1 and TRBJ1-5; 7 bases line up with TRBD1. The read terminates 3 residues before the CDR3 end, so the remaining end is supplied by the germline J gene. In germline, CDR1 is MNHNS, CDR2 SASEGT. J lost 3 bases, V lost 3 bases, and 5 bases had no gene match. This CDR3 comprises 15 residues.

Regarding this clone: The sequenced fragment ends 3 residues before the CDR3 boundary, so the rest is inferred from the germline J gene. This chain connects TRBV6-2 or TRBV6-3 to TRBJ1-6; TRBD1 agrees at 8 bases. Trimming cost V 6 bases and J 8 bases; bases outside gene matches: 12. The CDR3 loop spans 16 amino acids. The V gene's germline CDR1 is MNHEY and CDR2 SVGEGT. The CDR3 here is CASSPKFRDRYSPLHF. Incomplete CDR3 DNA: TGTGCCAGCAGCCCGAAATTCCGGGACAGGTATTCACCC.

This clone was detected a few times. The read ends 3 residues before the CDR3 terminus; that terminus is restored from the germline J gene. The chain joins TRBV30 to TRBJ1-2; D remains unclear. The germline gives CDR1 GTSNPN, CDR2 SVGIG (reference sequence). This CDR3 comprises 15 residues. The germline V and J ends were trimmed by 2 bases and 3 bases, with 16 bases remaining between them. CDR3 amino acids: CAWSTNTGAHYGYTF. The covered CDR3 bases are TGTGCCTGGAGTACTAACACCGGTGCGCACTATGGC.

Notes on this clone: With the read ending 3 residues before the CDR3 end, the germline J gene is used to fill in that end. The rearrangement uses TRBV7-9 and TRBJ2-7, with 9 bases matching TRBD1. J lost 0 bases, V lost 4 bases, and 4 bases had no gene match. The CDR3 length is 15 residues. In germline, CDR1 is SEHNR, CDR2 FQNEAQ (reference sequence). The CDR3 is CASSSLDRGSYEQYF. CDR3 DNA, as far as it was read: TGTGCCAGCAGCTCCTTGGACAGGGGCTCCTACGAG.

In this sample, this clone turned up a few times. The CDR3 end falls 3 residues outside the read, so it is completed with the germline J gene. Other DNA sequences in the sample encode the same CDR3. The chain recombines TRBV6-1 with TRBJ1-6; possibly TRBD1 for D (5 bases). This CDR3 comprises 16 residues. CDR1 MNHNS and CDR2 SASEGT come from the germline V gene. Between the trimmed V and J ends, which lost 2 bases and 0 bases, there was a span of 8 bases. The CDR3 sequence is CASSEKGSSYNSPLHF. Partial CDR3 DNA: TGTGCCAGCAGTGAAAAGGGGAGCTCCTATAATTCACCC.

This clone was seen a handful of times. The read finishes 3 residues shy of the CDR3 end, and the germline J gene is used to complete it. The chain recombines TRBV18 with TRBJ2-1; 9 positions match TRBD2. Germline V gene data show CDR1 as KGHSH and CDR2 as LQKENI. The junction had 12 bases not matched to a gene; V was cut back by 2 bases and J by 7 bases. CDR3 length equals 17 residues. The CDR3 reads CASSPERGRGGQNEQFF. Incomplete CDR3 DNA: TGTGCCAGCTCACCAGAGCGCGGGCGGGGGGGCCAGAATGAG.

This clone came up many times. The read ends 3 residues before the CDR3 terminus; that terminus is restored from the germline J gene. This sequence joins TRBV15 and TRBJ2-3; TRBD1 agrees at 8 bases. The CDR3 has 16 amino acids. With V trimmed by 1 base and J by 5 bases, 8 bases remained unmatched. CDR1 LNHNV and CDR2 YYDKDF come from the germline V gene (reference sequence). Incomplete CDR3 DNA: TGTGCCACCAGCAGAGTGTACAGGGGGTCGGGAGATACG. Translation: CATSRVYRGSGDT. The whole CDR3 region reads CATSRVYRGSGDTQYF.

Notes on this clone: The read is 3 residues too short to cover the CDR3 end, so that end is filled in from the germline J gene. This chain links TRBV5-1 with TRBJ2-7; weak D call: TRBD1 (6 bases). From germline, CDR1 is SGHRS and CDR2 YFSETQ. The ends were cut back, 3 bases at V and 0 bases at J, with 19 bases in the middle. The CDR3 has 17 residues. Incomplete CDR3 DNA: TGCGCCAGCAGCTGGACCGACAGGCTACCGGACTCCTACGAG. This translates into CASSWTDRLPDSYE. The whole CDR3 region reads CASSWTDRLPDSYEQYF.

This clone turned up a few times. The CDR3 extends 3 residues past the end of the read, so its final part is completed from the germline J gene. This chain joins TRBV7-9 and TRBJ1-5; tentatively, D is TRBD1 (5 bases). V was shortened by 4 bases and J by 0 bases, with 10 bases between the two germline ends. The germline gives CDR1 SEHNR, CDR2 FQNEAQ (reference sequence). The CDR3 covers 15 residues. Incomplete CDR3 DNA: TGTGCCAGCAGCTCTGAGGGGTTTAGCAATCAGCCC. Translated: CASSSEGFSNQP. Given in full, the CDR3 is CASSSEGFSNQPQHF.

This clone was detected a few times. The read gets to within 3 residues of the CDR3 end, and the germline J gene fills in the rest. The V gene is TRBV2, the J gene TRBJ2-1; TRBD2 matches 10 bases. This CDR3 has 19 amino acids. With 4 bases clipped from V and 3 bases from J, the junction kept 15 bases outside the gene matches. Germline lookup yields CDR1 SNHLY and CDR2 FYNNEI. The CDR3 loop is CASSGSTSGARWDYNEQFF. Partial CDR3 DNA: TGTGCCAGCAGTGGTTCTACTAGCGGGGCCCGCTGGGACTACAATGAG. Using reference TRBV2 and TRBJ2-1 for the parts outside the CDR3, the full variable domain is EPEVTQTPSHQVTQMGQEVILRCVPISNHLYFYWYRQILGQKVEFLVSFYNNEISEKSEIFDDQFSVERPDGSNFTLKIRSTKLEDSAMYFCASSGSTSGARWDYNEQFFGPGTRLTVL.

This clone was recorded at least ten times. The read finishes 3 residues shy of the CDR3 end, and the germline J gene is used to complete it. This chain connects TRBV9 to TRBJ2-1; TRBD1 agrees at 10 bases. This CDR3 has 14 amino acids. Losses at the gene ends were 3 bases for V and 7 bases for J; bases not matched to a gene: 4. Per germline, CDR1 SGDLS and CDR2 YYNGEE. The CDR3 reads CASSGTGGFNEQFF. The sequenced part of the CDR3 DNA is TGTGCCAGCAGCGGGACAGGGGGGTTTAATGAG.